The rows below give T cell receptor beta chains drawn from one sample of a study of cytomegalovirus exposure and HLA in healthy donors. Libraries were prepared by immunoSEQ multiplex PCR; TCRdb keeps only in-frame clonotypes and omits some of them. The sample includes over 100,000 clones, around 78% of them seen just once. The sequenced sample consisted of PBMCs. The receptors shown here come from a female donor in good health and CMV-seropositive. Each CDR3 is given with its conserved first and last residue. Each record gives: clone size, J gene, V gene, D gene, CDR3 DNA, CDR3 protein. A D gene is named only where the DNA matches it firmly. Expanded clones are given a class, and other clones once, few, many or no size at all.

few	TRBJ1-4	TRBV4-2	.	TGTGCCAGCAGCCAAGACCCGTCTGTAGTTAATGAAAAACTGTTTTTT	CASSQDPSVVNEKLFF
.	TRBJ1-1	TRBV4-2	TRBD1	TGTGCCAGCAGCCCCGAACAGGGGGAAGCTTTCTTT	CASSPEQGEAFF
.	TRBJ2-1	TRBV5-6	.	TGTGCCAGCAGCTTCATGACCTTTACGGGATGGGATGAGCAGTTCTTC	CASSFMTFTGWDEQFF
.	TRBJ2-3	TRBV18	.	TGTGCCAGCTCACCAGTAGGGGACACAGATACGCAGTATTTT	CASSPVGDTDTQYF
.	TRBJ2-7	TRBV6-5	TRBD1	TGTGCCAGCAGTTGGACGGACAGGGTCTACGAGCAGTACTTC	CASSWTDRVYEQYF
.	TRBJ1-1	TRBV2	.	TGTGCCAGCAGTGAAGCGACTCGGACAGCAGCTTTCTTT	CASSEATRTAAFF
.	TRBJ1-2	TRBV4-2	TRBD1	TGTGCCAGCAGCCAGCCGGGACAGGGAGGCTATGGCTACACCTTC	CASSQPGQGGYGYTF
.	TRBJ1-1	TRBV7-9	.	TGTTCCAGCAGCAAAGGAGGGACTGAAGCTTTCTTT	CSSSKGGTEAFF
.	TRBJ1-5	TRBV30	.	TGTGCCTGGACACAAGATAGCAATCAGCCCCAGCATTTT	CAWTQDSNQPQHF
.	TRBJ2-7	TRBV5-3	.	TGTGCCAGAATCGGACACTACGAGCAGTACTTC	CARIGHYEQYF
.	TRBJ1-1	TRBV9	.	TGTGCCAGCAGCGTAGAGGGGGAGAACACTGAAGCTTTCTTT	CASSVEGENTEAFF
.	TRBJ2-3	TRBV7-9	TRBD2	TGTGCCAGCAGCTTGGGGTCTAGCGGGACCACAGATACGCAGTATTTT	CASSLGSSGTTDTQYF
.	TRBJ2-5	TRBV15	.	TGTGCCACCAGCAGAGATCTACTGTCCCAAGAGACCCAGTACTTC	CATSRDLLSQETQYF
.	TRBJ2-2	TRBV19	TRBD1	TGTGCCAGTACCGTACAGGGGTACACCGGGGAGCTGTTTTTT	CASTVQGYTGELFF
.	TRBJ1-2	TRBV11-2	.	TGTGCCAGCAGCGGGGCACCCTATGGCTACACCTTC	CASSGAPYGYTF
.	TRBJ1-5	TRBV27	.	TGTGCCAGCAGCCCCCAGGCCGGGACATTCTATAGCAATCAGCCCCAGCATTTT	CASSPQAGTFYSNQPQHF
.	TRBJ2-5	TRBV5-4	TRBD2	TGTGCCAGCAGCCGGGGGGGCGGGGGCGTCCAAGAGACCCAGTACTTC	CASSRGGGGVQETQYF
.	TRBJ2-2	TRBV7-3	TRBD1	TGTGCCAGCAGCCCCAGACAGGGTCCGGTCACCGGGGAGCTGTTTTTT	CASSPRQGPVTGELFF
.	TRBJ2-7	TRBV18	.	TGTGCCAGCTCACCAGGGACTGGCACCTACGAGCAGTACTTC	CASSPGTGTYEQYF
.	TRBJ2-1	TRBV10-3	TRBD1	TGTGCCATCAGTGATGACAGGGTCGGGGCTTACGAGCAGTTCTTC	CAISDDRVGAYEQFF
.	TRBJ2-2	TRBV28	TRBD2	TGTGCCAGCAGTACCGGGACTAGCAGCACCGGGGAGCTGTTTTTT	CASSTGTSSTGELFF
.	TRBJ2-7	TRBV19	TRBD2	TGTGCCAGTAGTATAGCTAGCGGGAGTATCTACGAGCAGTACTTC	CASSIASGSIYEQYF
.	TRBJ1-5	TRBV11-2	TRBD1	TGTGCCAGCAGCGGGGACAGCCATTATAGCAATCAGCCCCAGCATTTT	CASSGDSHYSNQPQHF
.	TRBJ2-3	TRBV2	TRBD2	TGTGCCAGCAGTGAACCGGCTAGCGGGAGGTGGGATACGCAGTATTTT	CASSEPASGRWDTQYF
few	TRBJ2-2	TRBV5-4	.	TGTGCCAGCAGCGAGGCGGGGCTCGAGAACACCGGGGAGCTGTTTTTT	CASSEAGLENTGELFF